This T cell receptor beta chain was identified during a study of long-term antiretroviral therapy in people with HIV. Whole-study findings and limits: Clones with expansion before ART led the repertoire at all time points.

Donors each had at least one pre-ART PBMC sample and at least two post-ART ones. CDR3 length: 14 residues. The V gene end was trimmed by 0 bases and the J gene end by 4 bases; junction bases not matched to a gene: 4. Germline-derived CDR1 and CDR2 are SGDLS and YYNGEE. The run of the v3.0 immunoSEQ assay was at survey level. Clones were read by immunoSEQ multiplex PCR, and TCRdb kept only the in-frame ones, dropping some. The table lists 15,000 to 20,000 clones, around four fifths of them singletons. Comments on this clone: What it binds is not known.

The chain has TRBV9 and TRBJ2-7; 7 positions agree with TRBD2. The TCR originated in a man in his thirties or forties with HIV. The source was unsorted PBMCs, collected less than 2.2 years before starting antiretroviral therapy. The CDR3 protein is CASSVGGSMYEQYF. CDR3 nucleotide sequence: TGTGCCAGCAGCGTAGGCGGGAGTATGTACGAGCAGTACTTC.